What follows is one TCR beta chain and its context. Its antigen is undetermined. A junction boundary mismatches the germline segment, possibly from a read error. Some clones are missing from TCRdb's copy, which holds only in-frame ones; the method was immunoSEQ multiplex PCR. Of 66,000 or so clones listed, 97% are singletons. The source of the sample is a study of cytomegalovirus exposure and HLA in healthy donors. Study information: A subsequent analysis stated that the 100 to 150 validation repertoires were run on the same platform as the roughly 670 first-cohort repertoires. Study findings and constraints: Rarity marked most TCR sequences, yet some public TCRs occurred in many donors. Reports described diagnosis of cytomegalovirus status by the classifier as highly specific and sensitive. Cytomegalovirus association was assigned to approximately 160 TCR beta chains.

The CDR3 loop spans 13 amino acids. The germline CDR1 and CDR2 sequences are MNHNS and SASEGT. This receptor was identified in a woman aged 18-29 years in good health and CMV-seropositive. Sequencing was carried out using PBMCs. V and J are TRBV6-1 and TRBJ2-7, with 12 bases aligning to TRBD2. CDR3 DNA: TGTGCCAGCAGTGAACGACTAGCGGGAGAAGGGCACTTC. Translated, it gives CASSERLAGEGHF.